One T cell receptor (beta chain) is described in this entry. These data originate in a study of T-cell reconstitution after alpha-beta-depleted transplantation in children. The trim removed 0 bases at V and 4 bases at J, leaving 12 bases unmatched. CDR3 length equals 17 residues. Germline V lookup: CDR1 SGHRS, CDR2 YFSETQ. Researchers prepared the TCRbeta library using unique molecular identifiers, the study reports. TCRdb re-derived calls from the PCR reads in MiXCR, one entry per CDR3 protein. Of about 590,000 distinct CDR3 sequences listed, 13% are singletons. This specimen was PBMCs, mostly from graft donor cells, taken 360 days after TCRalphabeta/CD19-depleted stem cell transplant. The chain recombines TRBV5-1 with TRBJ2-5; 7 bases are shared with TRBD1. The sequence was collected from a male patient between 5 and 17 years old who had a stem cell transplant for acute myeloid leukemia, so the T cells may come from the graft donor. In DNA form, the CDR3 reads TGCGCCAGCAGCTTGGGCCACCACCCGGACAGGAGAGAGACCCAGTACTTC. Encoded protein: CASSLGHHPDRRETQYF. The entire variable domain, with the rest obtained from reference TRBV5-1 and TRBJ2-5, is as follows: KAGVTQTPRYLIKTRGQQVTLSCSPISGHRSVSWYQQTPGQGLQFLFEYFSETQRNKGNFPGRFSGRQFSNSRSEMNVSTLELGDSALYLCASSLGHHPDRRETQYFGPGTRLLVL.